This T cell receptor (beta chain) was observed in a study of blood T cell repertoires in COVID-19. On the study more broadly: The origin of the acute and convalescent COVID-19 samples was the United States, Italy and Spain. Sources were T cells, B-cell-depleted T cells, or PBMCs; the material itself was cDNA or gDNA.

Source study methods: From reference gene primer amplification, estimates of nucleated cell counts were derived. Clones were read by immunoSEQ multiplex PCR, and TCRdb kept only the in-frame ones, dropping some. V and J calls and clone size are given by that table; D and trimming were obtained from the DNA. The sample lists 250,000 to 350,000 clones, more than 90% occurring once. The CDR3 has 12 amino acids. Germline trimming cut 3 bases from V and 6 bases from J; bases unmatched to any gene: 3. Germline lookup yields CDR1 SGHDT and CDR2 YYEEEE. For recovered donors of Cohort 3, there were two negative PCRs, clearance, or symptom resolution.

This TCR came from a man aged 60 to 69 who had recovered from COVID-19. This sequence joins TRBV5-6 and TRBJ2-7; 7 bases agree with TRBD1. Input material: PBMCs or T cells enriched from blood (not recorded which). CDR3: CASSSWDSEQYF. For the CDR3, the DNA is TGTGCCAGCAGCTCGTGGGACAGCGAGCAGTACTTC. Variable domain in full (rest from reference TRBV5-6 and TRBJ2-7): DAGVTQSPTHLIKTRGQQVTLRCSPKSGHDTVSWYQQALGQGPQFIFQYYEEEERQRGNFPDRFSGHQFPNYSSELNVNALLLGDSALYLCASSSWDSEQYFGPGTRLTVT.